Listed below are T cell receptor beta chains from one sample, sequenced in a study of tumour-infiltrating T cells in Burkitt lymphoma. The table came from immunoSEQ multiplex PCR; TCRdb's copy has only in-frame clones and leaves some out. Of about 520 clones in the sample, about 94% were seen once. Sequencing used tumor tissue. These receptor sequences come from a human donor with Burkitt lymphoma. Both conserved end residues are part of each CDR3. A D gene is named only where the DNA matches it firmly. Some rows have no size entry. The others give once, few or many, or a class for an expanded clone.

.,TRBV20-1,.,TRBJ1-2,TGCAGTGCCGCTGAGGTTGGCTACACCTTC,CSAAEVGYTF
.,TRBV6-6,.,TRBJ1-1,TGTGCCACCTGGCGCGTAACCAACACTGAAGCTTTCTTT,CATWRVTNTEAFF
.,TRBV10-2,TRBD1,TRBJ1-2,TGCGCCAGCAGTGAGTCCCCGGACAGGCCTCACTTC,CASSESPDRPHF
.,TRBV5-5,.,TRBJ1-1,TGTGCCAGCAGCTTGTTGGATGAGAACACTGAAGCTTTCTTT,CASSLLDENTEAFF
.,TRBV20-1,.,TRBJ2-4,TGCAGTGCGAGAATGAATCCGAATTCGTACTTC,CSARMNPNSYF
.,TRBV6-1,TRBD1,TRBJ1-1,TGTGCCAGCACCTTCGACAGGGGTGTCACTGAAGCTTTCTTT,CASTFDRGVTEAFF
.,TRBV18,TRBD1,TRBJ2-7,TGTGCCAGCTCACCTGGACAGGGGCCCTACGAGCAGTACTTC,CASSPGQGPYEQYF
.,TRBV2,TRBD1,TRBJ2-1,TGTGCCAGCATAAATAGGGGGACAGGGCACAATGAGCAGTTCTTC,CASINRGTGHNEQFF
.,TRBV5-4,.,TRBJ1-1,TGTGCCAGCAGGACAGGCACTGAAGCTTTCTTT,CASRTGTEAFF
.,TRBV5-1,TRBD2,TRBJ2-1,TGCGCCAGCAGCACTTCTCCTAGCGGGGGGGCAGAAAAGCAGTTCTTC,CASSTSPSGGAEKQFF
.,TRBV27,.,TRBJ1-4,TGTGCCAGCAGTCCTAACTCATGGGGGTATGGTGAAAAACTGTTTTTT,CASSPNSWGYGEKLFF
.,TRBV18,.,TRBJ1-1,TGTGCCAGCTCATGGGGGGAAGCGAACACTGAAGCTTTCTTT,CASSWGEANTEAFF
.,TRBV19,.,TRBJ1-1,TGTGCCAGTAGAGAGACAGGAATGAACACTGAAGCTTTCTTT,CASRETGMNTEAFF
.,TRBV4-3,.,TRBJ2-6,TGCGCCAGCAGCCAAGGGGGTGGGGCCAACGTCCTGACTTTC,CASSQGGGANVLTF
.,TRBV6-1,.,TRBJ2-7,TGTGCCAGCAGTGAAGCGCTGTGGGACTACGAGCAGTACTTC,CASSEALWDYEQYF
.,TRBV7-2,.,TRBJ2-3,TGTGCCAGCAGCTTAAGGCCCCCACCGGGGGGCACAGATACGCAGTATTTT,CASSLRPPPGGTDTQYF
.,TRBV19,TRBD1,TRBJ1-1,TGTGCCAGTAGTATACCCACCCCTGACAGGGGCCAGAAGGTCGAAGCTTTCTTT,CASSIPTPDRGQKVEAFF
.,TRBV5-6,.,TRBJ2-7,TGTGCCAGCAGTTTTACGACAGGTCCCTACGAGCAGTACTTC,CASSFTTGPYEQYF
once,TRBV13,TRBD1,TRBJ1-4,TGTGCCAGCAGCTTAGGTGGGACAGTTGTGGAAAAACTGTTTTTT,CASSLGGTVVEKLFF
.,TRBV28,.,TRBJ2-5,TGTGCCACTCAGATGGGGATTCAGTACTTC,CATQMGIQYF
.,TRBV27,TRBD2,TRBJ2-5,TGTGCCAGCAGGCCCAGACTAGCGGGGAACCTCACCCAAGAGACCCAGTACTTC,CASRPRLAGNLTQETQYF
.,TRBV4-2,.,TRBJ2-4,TGTGCCAGTAGCCAAGGGCCAATTCAGTACTTC,CASSQGPIQYF
.,TRBV5-6,.,TRBJ2-1,TGTGCCAGCAGCTTGGGGGGACACTTAAATGAGCAGTTCTTC,CASSLGGHLNEQFF
few,TRBV5-1,.,TRBJ2-5,TGCGCCAGCAGCCCGACAGGCGTCCAAGAGACCCAGTACTTC,CASSPTGVQETQYF
.,TRBV19,.,TRBJ1-2,TGTGCCAGTAGTCTCCGACAGGAGTACTATGGCTACACCTTC,CASSLRQEYYGYTF
.,TRBV28,TRBD2,TRBJ2-5,TGTGCCAGCACCTCCTCACTAGCGGGCCAAGAGACCCAGTACTTC,CASTSSLAGQETQYF
.,TRBV6-5,.,TRBJ2-4,TGTGCCAGCAGTTACTCGACCAGAGCCAAAAACATTCAGTACTTC,CASSYSTRAKNIQYF
.,TRBV29-1,.,TRBJ1-2,TGCAGCGTTGAAGATTGGAGACACCCATCTAAGGGGGGCTACACCTTC,CSVEDWRHPSKGGYTF